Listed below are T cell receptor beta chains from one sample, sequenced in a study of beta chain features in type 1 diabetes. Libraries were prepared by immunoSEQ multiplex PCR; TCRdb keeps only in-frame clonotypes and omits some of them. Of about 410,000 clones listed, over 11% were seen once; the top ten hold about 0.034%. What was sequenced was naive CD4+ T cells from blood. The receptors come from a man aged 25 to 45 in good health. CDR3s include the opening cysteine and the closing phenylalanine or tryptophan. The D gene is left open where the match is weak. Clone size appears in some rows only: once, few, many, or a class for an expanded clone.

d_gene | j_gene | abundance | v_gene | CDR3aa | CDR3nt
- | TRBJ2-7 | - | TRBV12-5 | CASGFPGSYEQYF | TGTGCTAGTGGTTTTCCAGGGAGCTACGAGCAGTACTTC
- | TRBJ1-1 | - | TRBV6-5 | CASSFWANTEAFF | TGTGCCAGCAGTTTCTGGGCGAACACTGAAGCTTTCTTT
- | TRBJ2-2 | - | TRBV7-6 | CASSLGILPSTGELFF | TGTGCCAGCAGCTTAGGAATTCTTCCTTCTACCGGGGAGCTGTTTTTT
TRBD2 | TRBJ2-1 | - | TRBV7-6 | CASSSRLAGYVNNEQFF | TGTGCCAGCAGCTCTAGACTAGCGGGATATGTAAACAATGAGCAGTTCTTC
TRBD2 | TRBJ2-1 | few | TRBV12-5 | CASGLVLAGGFNEQFF | TGTGCTAGTGGTTTGGTTCTAGCGGGAGGTTTCAATGAGCAGTTCTTC
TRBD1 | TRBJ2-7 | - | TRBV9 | CASSDGTGAYEQYF | TGTGCCAGCAGCGACGGGACAGGGGCCTACGAGCAGTACTTC
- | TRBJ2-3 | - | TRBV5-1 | CASSLEGNTQYF | TGCGCCAGCAGCTTGGAAGGAAATACGCAGTATTTT
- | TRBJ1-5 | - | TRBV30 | CALGLGENQPQHF | TGTGCCTTGGGTTTAGGGGAAAATCAGCCCCAGCATTTT
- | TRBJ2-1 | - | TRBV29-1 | CSVEFGTWGPLGDNEQFF | TGCAGCGTTGAATTTGGCACTTGGGGACCTCTGGGGGACAATGAGCAGTTCTTC
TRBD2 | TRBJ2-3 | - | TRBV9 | CASSPQGLAGGTDTQYF | TGTGCCAGCAGCCCCCAAGGTTTGGCGGGGGGCACAGATACGCAGTATTTT
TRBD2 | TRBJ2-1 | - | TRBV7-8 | CASSLRTSGDHNEQFF | TGTGCCAGCAGCCTCCGGACTAGCGGAGACCACAATGAGCAGTTCTTC
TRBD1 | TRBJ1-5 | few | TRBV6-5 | CASRSTGVNQPQHF | TGTGCCAGCAGGTCCACAGGGGTCAATCAGCCCCAGCATTTT
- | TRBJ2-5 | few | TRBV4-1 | CASSQLLPETQYF | TGCGCCAGCAGCCAGCTATTGCCAGAGACCCAGTACTTC
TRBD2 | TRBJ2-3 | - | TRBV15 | CATSRERGTGTSVSVRYF | TGTGCCACCAGCAGAGAACGGGGAACCGGGACTAGCGTGTCGGTGCGGTATTTT
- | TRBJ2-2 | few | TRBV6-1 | CASRLPGQTGELFF | TGTGCCAGCAGGCTACCTGGACAGACCGGGGAGCTGTTTTTT
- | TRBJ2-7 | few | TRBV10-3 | CAISPGTPQSYEQYF | TGTGCCATCAGCCCCGGGACACCTCAAAGCTACGAGCAGTACTTC
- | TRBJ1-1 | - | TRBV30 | CAWAGPAEAFF | TGTGCCTGGGCGGGGCCCGCTGAAGCTTTCTTT
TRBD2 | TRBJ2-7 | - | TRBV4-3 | CASSQLAGGAGEQYF | TGCGCCAGCAGCCAACTAGCGGGGGGGGCCGGCGAGCAGTACTTC
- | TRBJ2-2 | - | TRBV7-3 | CASSFLALHDTGELFF | TGTGCCAGCAGCTTTTTAGCGTTACACGATACCGGGGAGCTGTTTTTT
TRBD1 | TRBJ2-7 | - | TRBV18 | CASSQLGQARGEQYF | TGTGCCAGCTCACAGCTGGGACAGGCCCGTGGCGAGCAGTACTTC
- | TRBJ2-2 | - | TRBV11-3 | CASSLIVRAGELFF | TGTGCCAGCAGCTTAATTGTACGGGCCGGGGAGCTGTTTTTT
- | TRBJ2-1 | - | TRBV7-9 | CASSLLGRDTSPNEQFF | TGTGCCAGCAGCCTATTGGGGCGGGACACATCCCCTAATGAGCAGTTCTTC
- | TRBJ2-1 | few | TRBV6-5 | CASSRTVYNEQFF | TGTGCCAGCAGCCGGACTGTTTACAATGAGCAGTTCTTC
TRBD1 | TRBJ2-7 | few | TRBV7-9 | CASSSQGAGYEQYF | TGTGCCAGCAGCTCACAGGGGGCTGGGTACGAGCAGTACTTC
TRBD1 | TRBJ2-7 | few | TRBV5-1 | CASNPDRDLYEQYF | TGCGCCAGCAACCCGGACAGGGATCTCTACGAGCAGTACTTC
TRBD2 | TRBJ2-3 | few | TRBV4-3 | CASSQGSGRANTDTQYF | TGCGCCAGCAGCCAAGGAAGCGGGAGGGCCAACACAGATACGCAGTATTTT
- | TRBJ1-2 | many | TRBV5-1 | CASSLGQNYGYTF | TGCGCCAGCAGCTTGGGACAGAACTATGGCTACACCTTC
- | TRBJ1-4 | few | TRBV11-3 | CASSSRQVDEKLFF | TGTGCCAGCAGCTCGAGACAGGTAGACGAAAAACTGTTTTTT
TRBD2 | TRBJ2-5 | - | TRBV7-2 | CASRYRMGLEETQYF | TGTGCCAGCAGATATAGAATGGGACTAGAAGAGACCCAGTACTTC
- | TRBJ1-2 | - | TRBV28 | CASSSDTYGYTF | TGTGCCAGCAGTTCGGACACCTATGGCTACACCTTC
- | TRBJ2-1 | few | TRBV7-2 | CASSAPPGHNEQFF | TGTGCCAGCAGTGCCCCCCCCGGTCACAATGAGCAGTTCTTC
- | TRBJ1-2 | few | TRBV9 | CASSTQGAHHYGYTF | TGTGCCAGCAGCACCCAGGGAGCACACCACTATGGCTACACCTTC
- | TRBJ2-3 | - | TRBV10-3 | CAISLPPRPGSTDTQYF | TGTGCCATCAGCCTACCACCTAGACCCGGATCCACAGATACGCAGTATTTT
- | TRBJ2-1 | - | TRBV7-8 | CASSARPDFLEQFF | TGTGCCAGCAGCGCAAGACCCGACTTTCTCGAGCAGTTCTTC
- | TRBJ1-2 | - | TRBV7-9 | CASSLGRSQGTYGYTF | TGTGCCAGCAGCTTAGGTAGGAGCCAGGGGACCTATGGCTACACCTTC
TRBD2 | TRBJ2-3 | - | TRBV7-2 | CASSHGLAGGSDTQYF | TGTGCCAGCAGCCACGGACTAGCGGGAGGCTCAGATACGCAGTATTTT
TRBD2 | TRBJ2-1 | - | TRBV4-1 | CASSAAPPAGGEQFF | TGCGCCAGCTCAGCTGCCCCCCCAGCGGGGGGCGAGCAGTTCTTC
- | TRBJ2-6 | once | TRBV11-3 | CASSSPWGSGANVLTF | TGTGCCAGCAGCTCTCCCTGGGGATCCGGGGCCAACGTCCTGACTTTC
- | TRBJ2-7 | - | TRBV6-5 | CASSYEGYEQYF | TGTGCCAGCAGTTACGAAGGATACGAGCAGTACTTC
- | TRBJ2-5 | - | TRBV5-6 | CASSLGTQETQYF | TGTGCCAGCAGCTTGGGCACCCAAGAGACCCAGTACTTC
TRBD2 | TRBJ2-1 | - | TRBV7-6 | CASSLAGLAGGNEQFF | TGTGCCAGCAGCTTAGCGGGACTAGCGGGGGGAAATGAGCAGTTCTTC
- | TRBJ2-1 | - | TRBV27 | CASSFSGGVGSYNEQFF | TGTGCCAGCAGTTTCTCTGGTGGGGTGGGCTCCTACAATGAGCAGTTCTTC
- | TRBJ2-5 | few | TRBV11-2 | CASSLWGETQYF | TGTGCCAGCAGCTTATGGGGGGAGACCCAGTACTTC
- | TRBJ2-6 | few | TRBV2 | CASNIFGANVLTF | TGTGCCAGCAACATATTCGGGGCCAACGTCCTGACTTTC
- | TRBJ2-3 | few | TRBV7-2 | CASSPWTDTQYF | TGTGCCAGCAGCCCCTGGACTGATACGCAGTATTTT
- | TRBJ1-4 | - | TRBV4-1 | CASSQERSANEKLFF | TGCGCCAGCAGCCAAGAAAGGTCAGCTAATGAAAAACTGTTTTTT
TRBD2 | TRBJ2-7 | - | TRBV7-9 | CASSLGASGEQYF | TGTGCCAGCAGCTTAGGGGCTAGCGGCGAGCAGTACTTC